This T cell receptor (beta chain) was sequenced in a study of T cells in Graves' hyperthyroidism and ophthalmopathy. General study findings and limits: Ophthalmopathy and stable hyperthyroidism were separated by a 13 V-J model.

Amplified TCR beta CDR3 regions came from RNA transcripts. First-round RT-PCR of the TCR CDR3 relied on the HTBI primer set. TCRdb re-called the multiplex PCR reads through MiXCR, storing one row per CDR3 protein. The sample has hundreds of thousands of distinct CDR3 sequences; about 20% are singletons. Per the germline V gene, CDR1 is SGHAT and CDR2 is FQNNGV. This CDR3 is 21 amino acids long. V lost 1 base and J lost 2, with 27 bases in between. About this clonotype itself: The antigen is not known.

Source material: blood. The source is a man younger than 45 with Graves' ophthalmopathy. The gene calls are TRBV11-2 and TRBJ1-5, with a possible D match to TRBD1 (6 bases). CDR3 sequence: CASSLVGRDGTLPGGNQPQHF. The CDR3 DNA reads as TGTGCCAGCAGCTTAGTAGGCCGTGATGGGACATTACCCGGAGGCAATCAGCCCCAGCATTTT.